This TCR beta chain was captured in a study of cytomegalovirus exposure and HLA in healthy donors. Findings and caveats of the study: High sensitivity and specificity were reportedly achieved when the classifier diagnosed cytomegalovirus status.

The CDR3 is 15 amino acids. Germline-derived CDR1 and CDR2 are PRHDT and FYEKMQ (reference sequence). The V and J ends lost 1 base and 4 bases, in that order; junction bases with no gene match: 2. About this clone: What it binds is not known.

Generated by immunoSEQ multiplex PCR, the TCRdb table keeps only in-frame clones and is missing some. In the table there are approximately 98,000 clones, approximately 96% of which are singletons. The rearrangement uses TRBV13 and TRBJ2-5; 11 bases align to TRBD2. Sequences were obtained from PBMCs. The clonotype originates from a young woman in good health and CMV-seronegative. In DNA, the CDR3 is TGTGCCAGCAGCTTAGCGACTAGCGGGGTAGAGACCCAGTACTTC. Residues: CASSLATSGVETQYF.